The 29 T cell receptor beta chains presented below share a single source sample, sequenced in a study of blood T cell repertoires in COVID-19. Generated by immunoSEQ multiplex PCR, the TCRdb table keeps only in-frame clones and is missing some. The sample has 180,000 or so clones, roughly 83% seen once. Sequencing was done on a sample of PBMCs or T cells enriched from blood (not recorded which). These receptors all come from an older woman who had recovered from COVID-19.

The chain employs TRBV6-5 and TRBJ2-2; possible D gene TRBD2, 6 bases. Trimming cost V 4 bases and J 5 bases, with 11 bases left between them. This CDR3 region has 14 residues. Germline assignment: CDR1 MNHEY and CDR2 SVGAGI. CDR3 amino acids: CASSLEGPTGELFF. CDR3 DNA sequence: TGTGCCAGCAGTTTGGAGGGGCCGACCGGGGAGCTGTTTTTT.

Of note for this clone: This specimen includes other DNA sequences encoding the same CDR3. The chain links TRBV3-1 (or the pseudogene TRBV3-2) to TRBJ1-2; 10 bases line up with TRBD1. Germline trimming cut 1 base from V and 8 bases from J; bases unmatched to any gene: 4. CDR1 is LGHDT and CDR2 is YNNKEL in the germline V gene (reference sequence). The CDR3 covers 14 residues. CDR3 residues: CASSQGQGAGGYTF. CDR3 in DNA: TGTGCCAGCAGCCAAGGACAGGGGGCAGGGGGCTACACCTTC.

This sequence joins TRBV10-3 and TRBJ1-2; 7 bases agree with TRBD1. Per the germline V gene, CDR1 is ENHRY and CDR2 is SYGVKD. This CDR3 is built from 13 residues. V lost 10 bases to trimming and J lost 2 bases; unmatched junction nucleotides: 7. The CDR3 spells CANRQGLNYGYTF. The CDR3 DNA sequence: TGTGCCAATCGACAGGGATTAAACTATGGCTACACCTTC.

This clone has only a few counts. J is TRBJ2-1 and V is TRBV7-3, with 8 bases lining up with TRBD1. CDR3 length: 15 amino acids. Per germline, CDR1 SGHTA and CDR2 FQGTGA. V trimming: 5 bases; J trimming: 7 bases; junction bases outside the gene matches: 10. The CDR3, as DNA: TGTGCCAGCAGCCAGGGGGCATCTTTAGGGAATGAGCAGTTCTTC. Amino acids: CASSQGASLGNEQFF.

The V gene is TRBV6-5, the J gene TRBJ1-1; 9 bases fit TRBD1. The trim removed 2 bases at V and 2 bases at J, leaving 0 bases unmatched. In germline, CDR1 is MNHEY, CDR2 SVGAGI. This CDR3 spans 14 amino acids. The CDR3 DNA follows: TGTGCCAGCAGTTACACAGGGGGCAACACTGAAGCTTTCTTT. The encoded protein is CASSYTGGNTEAFF.

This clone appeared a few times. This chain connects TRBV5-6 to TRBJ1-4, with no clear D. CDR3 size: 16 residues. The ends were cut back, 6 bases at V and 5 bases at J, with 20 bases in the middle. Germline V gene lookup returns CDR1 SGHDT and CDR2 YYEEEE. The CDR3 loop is CASNGRFGTGNEKLFF. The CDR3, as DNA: TGTGCCAGCAACGGAAGGTTCGGAACGGGAAATGAAAAACTGTTTTTT.

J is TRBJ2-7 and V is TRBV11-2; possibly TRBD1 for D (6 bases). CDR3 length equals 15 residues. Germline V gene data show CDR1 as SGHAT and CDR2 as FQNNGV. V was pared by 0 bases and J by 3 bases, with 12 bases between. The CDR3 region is CASSLDVTGFYEQYF. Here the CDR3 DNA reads TGTGCCAGCAGCTTAGATGTGACAGGCTTCTACGAGCAGTACTTC.

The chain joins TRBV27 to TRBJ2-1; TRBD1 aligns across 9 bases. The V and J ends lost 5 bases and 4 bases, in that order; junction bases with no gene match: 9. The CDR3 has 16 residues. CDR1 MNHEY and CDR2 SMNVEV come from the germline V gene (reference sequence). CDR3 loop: CASSPKTGGWYNEQFF. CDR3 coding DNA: TGTGCCAGCAGTCCTAAAACAGGGGGCTGGTACAATGAGCAGTTCTTC.

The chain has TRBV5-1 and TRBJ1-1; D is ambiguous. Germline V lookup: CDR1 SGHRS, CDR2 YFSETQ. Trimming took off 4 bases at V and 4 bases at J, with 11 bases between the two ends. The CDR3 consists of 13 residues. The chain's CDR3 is CASSPQLRTEAFF. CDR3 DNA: TGCGCCAGCAGCCCCCAACTGCGCACTGAAGCTTTCTTT. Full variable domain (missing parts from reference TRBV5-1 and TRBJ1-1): KAGVTQTPRYLIKTRGQQVTLSCSPISGHRSVSWYQQTPGQGLQFLFEYFSETQRNKGNFPGRFSGRQFSNSRSEMNVSTLELGDSALYLCASSPQLRTEAFFGQGTRLTVV.

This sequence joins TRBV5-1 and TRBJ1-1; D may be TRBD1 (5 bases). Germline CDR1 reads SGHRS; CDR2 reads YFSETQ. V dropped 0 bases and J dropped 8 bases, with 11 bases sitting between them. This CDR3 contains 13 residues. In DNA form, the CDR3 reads TGCGCCAGCAGCTTGGCGGGGGAACTGGAAGCTTTCTTT. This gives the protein CASSLAGELEAFF.

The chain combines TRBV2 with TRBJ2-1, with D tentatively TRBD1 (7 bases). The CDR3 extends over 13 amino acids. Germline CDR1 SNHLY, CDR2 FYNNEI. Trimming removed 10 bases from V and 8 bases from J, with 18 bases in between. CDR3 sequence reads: CATSRGAGDEQFF. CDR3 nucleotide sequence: TGTGCCACAAGCAGGGGGGCTGGGGATGAGCAGTTCTTC. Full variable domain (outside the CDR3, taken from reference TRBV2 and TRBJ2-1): EPEVTQTPSHQVTQMGQEVILRCVPISNHLYFYWYRQILGQKVEFLVSFYNNEISEKSEIFDDQFSVERPDGSNFTLKIRSTKLEDSAMYFCATSRGAGDEQFFGPGTRLTVL.

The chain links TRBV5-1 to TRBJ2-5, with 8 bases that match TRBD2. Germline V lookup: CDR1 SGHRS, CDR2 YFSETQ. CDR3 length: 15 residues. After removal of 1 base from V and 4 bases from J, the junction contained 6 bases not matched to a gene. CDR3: CASSLNSGVSETQYF. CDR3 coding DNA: TGCGCCAGCAGCTTGAATAGCGGGGTGTCAGAGACCCAGTACTTC.

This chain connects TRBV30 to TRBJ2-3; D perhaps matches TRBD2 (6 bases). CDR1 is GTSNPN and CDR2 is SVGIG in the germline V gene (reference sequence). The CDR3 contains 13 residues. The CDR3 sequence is CARAEGWTDTQYF. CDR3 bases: TGTGCAAGGGCGGAGGGGTGGACAGATACGCAGTATTTT.

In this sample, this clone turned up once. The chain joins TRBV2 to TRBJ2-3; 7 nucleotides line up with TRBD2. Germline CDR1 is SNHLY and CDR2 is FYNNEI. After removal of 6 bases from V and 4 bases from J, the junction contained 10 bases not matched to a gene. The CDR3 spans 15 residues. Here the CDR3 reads CASSVLERGSDTQYF. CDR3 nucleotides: TGTGCCAGCAGCGTACTCGAGCGGGGATCAGATACGCAGTATTTT.

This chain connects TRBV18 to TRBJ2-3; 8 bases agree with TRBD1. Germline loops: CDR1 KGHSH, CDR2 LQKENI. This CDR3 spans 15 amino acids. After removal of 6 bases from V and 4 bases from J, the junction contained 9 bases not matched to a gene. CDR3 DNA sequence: TGTGCCAGCTCGACCGGGACAGGCAAGGCAGATACGCAGTATTTT. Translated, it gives CASSTGTGKADTQYF.

This CDR3 reads CASSVGPGGYTGELFF. In nucleotides, the CDR3 is TGTGCCAGCAGCGTAGGGCCAGGAGGATACACCGGGGAGCTGTTTTTT. The chain combines TRBV9 with TRBJ2-2; possible D gene TRBD2, 5 bases. V dropped 0 bases and J dropped 3 bases, with 12 bases sitting between them. Germline V gives CDR1 SGDLS, CDR2 YYNGEE. The CDR3 length is 16 residues.

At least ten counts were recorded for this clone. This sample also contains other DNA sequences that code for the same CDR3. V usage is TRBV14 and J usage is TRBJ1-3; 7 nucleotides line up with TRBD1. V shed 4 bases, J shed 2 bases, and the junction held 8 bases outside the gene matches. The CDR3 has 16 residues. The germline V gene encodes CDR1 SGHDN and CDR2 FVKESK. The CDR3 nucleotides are TGTGCCAGCAGCCCACTAGGGACAGCCACTGGAAACACCATATATTTT. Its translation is CASSPLGTATGNTIYF.

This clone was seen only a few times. The CDR3 DNA sequence: TGTGCCAGCAGTTTGACAGGGCGGGGACAGCCCCAGCATTTT. The encoded protein is CASSLTGRGQPQHF. This chain joins TRBV2 and TRBJ1-5, with 7 nucleotides matching TRBD1. Losses at the gene ends were 5 bases for V and 7 bases for J; bases not matched to a gene: 8. This CDR3 is built from 14 residues. Germline assignment: CDR1 SNHLY and CDR2 FYNNEI.

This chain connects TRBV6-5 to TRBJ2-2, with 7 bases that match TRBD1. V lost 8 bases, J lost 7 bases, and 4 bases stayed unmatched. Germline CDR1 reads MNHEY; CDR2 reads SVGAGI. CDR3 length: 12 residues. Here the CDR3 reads CASRQGGGELFF. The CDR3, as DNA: TGTGCCAGCCGACAGGGTGGCGGGGAGCTGTTTTTT.

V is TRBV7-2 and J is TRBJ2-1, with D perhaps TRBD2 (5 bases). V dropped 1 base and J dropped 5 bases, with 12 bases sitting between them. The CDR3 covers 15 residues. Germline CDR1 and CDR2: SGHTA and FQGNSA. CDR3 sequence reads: CASSLDWRVNNEQFF. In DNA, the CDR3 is TGTGCCAGCAGCTTAGATTGGCGGGTTAACAATGAGCAGTTCTTC.

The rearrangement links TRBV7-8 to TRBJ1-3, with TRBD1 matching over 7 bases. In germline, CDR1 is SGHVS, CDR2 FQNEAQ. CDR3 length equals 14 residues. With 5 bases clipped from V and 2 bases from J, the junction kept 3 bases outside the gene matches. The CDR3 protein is CASSLGTAGNTIYF. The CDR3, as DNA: TGTGCCAGCAGCCTGGGGACAGCTGGAAACACCATATATTTT.

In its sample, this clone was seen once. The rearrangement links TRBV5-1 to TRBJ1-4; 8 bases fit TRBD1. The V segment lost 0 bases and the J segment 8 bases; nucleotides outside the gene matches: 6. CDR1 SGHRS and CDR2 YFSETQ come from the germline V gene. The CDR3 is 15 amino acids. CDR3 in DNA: TGCGCCAGCAGCTTGGGGTCAGGGGGCTTGGAAAAACTGTTTTTT. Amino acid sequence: CASSLGSGGLEKLFF.

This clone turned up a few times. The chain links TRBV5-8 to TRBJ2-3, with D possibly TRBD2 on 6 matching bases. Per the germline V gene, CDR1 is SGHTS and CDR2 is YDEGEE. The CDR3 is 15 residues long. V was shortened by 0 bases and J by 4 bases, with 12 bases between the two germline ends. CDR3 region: CASSLVRGSSDTQYF. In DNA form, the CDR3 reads TGTGCCAGCAGCTTGGTACGGGGGAGCTCAGATACGCAGTATTTT.

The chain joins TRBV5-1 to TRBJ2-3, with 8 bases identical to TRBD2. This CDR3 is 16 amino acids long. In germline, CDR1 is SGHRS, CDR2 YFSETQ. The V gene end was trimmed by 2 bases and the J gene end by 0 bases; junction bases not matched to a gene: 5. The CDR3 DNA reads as TGCGCCAGCAGCTTCACGACGGGAGGGAGCACAGATACGCAGTATTTT. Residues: CASSFTTGGSTDTQYF.

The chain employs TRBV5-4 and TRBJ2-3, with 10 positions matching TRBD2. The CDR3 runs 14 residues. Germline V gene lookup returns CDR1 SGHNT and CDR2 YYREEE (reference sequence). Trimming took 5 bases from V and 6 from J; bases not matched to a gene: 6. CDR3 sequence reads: CASRRAGGPDTQYF. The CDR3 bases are TGTGCCAGCAGGCGAGCGGGGGGGCCGGATACGCAGTATTTT.

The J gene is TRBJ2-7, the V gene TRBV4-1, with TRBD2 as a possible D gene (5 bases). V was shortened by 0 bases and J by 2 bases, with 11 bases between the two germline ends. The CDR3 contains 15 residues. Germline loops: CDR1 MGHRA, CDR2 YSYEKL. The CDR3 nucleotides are TGCGCCAGCAGCCAAGATTCCTCGAGGGCCTACGAGCAGTACTTC. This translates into CASSQDSSRAYEQYF.

CDR3 DNA: TGTGCCAGCAGTTTATGGGTAGCGGGAGGTATGGACATTCAGTACTTC. This codes for CASSLWVAGGMDIQYF. The V gene is TRBV28, the J gene TRBJ2-4; TRBD2 matches 10 bases. V shed 0 bases and J 8 bases; nucleotides not matched to a gene: 7. The CDR3 runs to 16 residues. Germline assignment: CDR1 MDHEN and CDR2 SYDVKM. Drawing the rest from reference TRBV28 and TRBJ2-4, the complete variable domain is DVKVTQSSRYLVKRTGEKVFLECVQDMDHENMFWYRQDPGLGLRLIYFSYDVKMKEKGDIPEGYSVSREKKERFSLILESASTNQTSMYLCASSLWVAGGMDIQYFGAGTRLSVL.

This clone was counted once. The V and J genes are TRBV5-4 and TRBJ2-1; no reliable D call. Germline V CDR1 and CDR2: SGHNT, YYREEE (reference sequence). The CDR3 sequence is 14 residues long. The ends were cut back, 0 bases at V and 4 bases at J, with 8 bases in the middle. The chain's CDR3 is CASSLDVSYNEQFF. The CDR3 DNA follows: TGTGCCAGCAGCTTGGATGTTAGTTACAATGAGCAGTTCTTC.

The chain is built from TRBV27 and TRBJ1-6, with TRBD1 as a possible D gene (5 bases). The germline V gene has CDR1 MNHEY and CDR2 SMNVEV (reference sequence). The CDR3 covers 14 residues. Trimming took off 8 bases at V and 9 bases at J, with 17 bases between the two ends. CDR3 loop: CASHFGTGGSPLHF. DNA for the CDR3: TGTGCCAGCCACTTCGGCACAGGTGGTTCACCCCTCCACTTT.